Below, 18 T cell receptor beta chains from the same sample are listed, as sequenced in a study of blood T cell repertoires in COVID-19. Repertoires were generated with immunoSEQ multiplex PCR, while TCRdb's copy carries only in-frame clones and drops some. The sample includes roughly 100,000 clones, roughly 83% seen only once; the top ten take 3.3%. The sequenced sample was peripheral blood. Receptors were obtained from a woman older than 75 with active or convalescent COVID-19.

The CDR3: CASRRQGRNTIYF. In DNA form, the CDR3 reads TGTGCCAGCAGAAGACAGGGACGAAACACCATATATTTT. The chain has TRBV5-6 and TRBJ1-3, with 7 bases aligning to TRBD1. Germline V CDR1 and CDR2: SGHDT, YYEEEE. There are 13 residues in the CDR3. V lost 5 bases, J lost 5 bases, and 4 bases stayed unmatched.

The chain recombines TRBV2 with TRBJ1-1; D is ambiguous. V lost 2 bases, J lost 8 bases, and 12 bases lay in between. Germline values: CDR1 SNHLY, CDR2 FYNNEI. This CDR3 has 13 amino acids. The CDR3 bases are TGTGCCAGCAGTGAATATCCTCAGAAAGAAGCTTTCTTT. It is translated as CASSEYPQKEAFF.

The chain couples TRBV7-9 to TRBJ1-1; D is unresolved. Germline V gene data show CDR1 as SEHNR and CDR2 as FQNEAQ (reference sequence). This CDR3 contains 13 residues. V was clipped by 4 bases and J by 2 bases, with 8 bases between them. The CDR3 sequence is CASSYTENTEAFF. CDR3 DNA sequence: TGTGCCAGCAGCTATACAGAAAACACTGAAGCTTTCTTT.

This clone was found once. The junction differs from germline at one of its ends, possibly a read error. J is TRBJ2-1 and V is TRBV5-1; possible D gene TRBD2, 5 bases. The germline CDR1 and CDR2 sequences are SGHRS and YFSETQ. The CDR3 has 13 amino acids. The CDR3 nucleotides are TGCGCCAGCAGCTCGACTACCTACAATGGGCAGTTCTTC. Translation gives CASSSTTYNGQFF.

The CDR3 nucleotides are TGTGCCAGCAGACAGGGAACTAATGAAAAACTGTTTTTT. This codes for CASRQGTNEKLFF. The chain employs TRBV4-2 and TRBJ1-4; TRBD1 might be the D (6 bases). This CDR3 is built from 13 residues. V gave up 6 bases and J gave up 1 base, with 6 bases separating them. The germline V gene encodes CDR1 LGHNA and CDR2 YNFKEQ.

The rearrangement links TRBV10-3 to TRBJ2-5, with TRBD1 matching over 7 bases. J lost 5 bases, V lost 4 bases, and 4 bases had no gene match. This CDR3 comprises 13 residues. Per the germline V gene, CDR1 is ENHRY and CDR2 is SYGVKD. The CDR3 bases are TGTGCCATCAGTGGGGACAGAAGGGAGACCCAGTACTTC. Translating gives CAISGDRRETQYF.

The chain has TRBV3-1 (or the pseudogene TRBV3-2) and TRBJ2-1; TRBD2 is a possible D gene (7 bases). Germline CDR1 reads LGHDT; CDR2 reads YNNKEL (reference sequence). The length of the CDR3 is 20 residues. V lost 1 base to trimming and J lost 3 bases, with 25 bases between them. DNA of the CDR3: TGTGCCAGCAGCCAAGTTTTTAGAGGGGGGACGGGAGGAGGCTACAATGAGCAGTTCTTC. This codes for CASSQVFRGGTGGGYNEQFF.

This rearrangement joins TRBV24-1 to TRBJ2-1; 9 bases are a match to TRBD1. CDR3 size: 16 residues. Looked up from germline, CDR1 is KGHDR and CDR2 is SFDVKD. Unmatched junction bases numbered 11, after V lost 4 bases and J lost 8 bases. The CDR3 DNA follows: TGTGCCACCAGTGACCCCGGGACAGGGAATTTCGATGAGCAGTTCTTC. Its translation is CATSDPGTGNFDEQFF.

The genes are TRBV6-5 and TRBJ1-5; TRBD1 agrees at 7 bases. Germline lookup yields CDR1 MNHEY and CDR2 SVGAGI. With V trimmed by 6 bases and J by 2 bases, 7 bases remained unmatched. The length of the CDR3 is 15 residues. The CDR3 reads CASSQDRRRNQPQHF. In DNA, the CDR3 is TGTGCCAGCAGCCAGGACAGGCGACGCAATCAGCCCCAGCATTTT.

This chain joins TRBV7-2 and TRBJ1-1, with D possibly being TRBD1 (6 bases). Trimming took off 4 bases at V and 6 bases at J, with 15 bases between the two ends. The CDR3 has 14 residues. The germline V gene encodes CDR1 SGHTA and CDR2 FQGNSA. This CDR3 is CASSSRQASAEAFF. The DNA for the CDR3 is TGTGCCAGCAGCTCCCGACAGGCCTCCGCTGAAGCTTTCTTT.

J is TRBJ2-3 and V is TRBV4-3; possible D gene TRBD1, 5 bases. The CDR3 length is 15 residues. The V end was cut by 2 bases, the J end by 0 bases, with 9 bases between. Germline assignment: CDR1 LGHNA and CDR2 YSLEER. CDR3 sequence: CASSQNRPSTDTQYF. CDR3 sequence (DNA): TGCGCCAGCAGCCAAAACAGGCCTAGCACAGATACGCAGTATTTT.

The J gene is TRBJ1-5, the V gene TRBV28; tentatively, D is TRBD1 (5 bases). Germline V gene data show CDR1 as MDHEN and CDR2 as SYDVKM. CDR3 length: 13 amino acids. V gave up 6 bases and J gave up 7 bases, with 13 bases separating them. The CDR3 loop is CASRSPGLQPQHF. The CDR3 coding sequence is TGTGCCAGCAGATCTCCAGGGTTACAGCCCCAGCATTTT.

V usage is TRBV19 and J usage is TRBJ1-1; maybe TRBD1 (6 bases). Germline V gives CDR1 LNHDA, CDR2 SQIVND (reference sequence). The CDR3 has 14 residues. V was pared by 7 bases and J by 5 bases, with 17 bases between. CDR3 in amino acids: CASKGGPVGTEAFF. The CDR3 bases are TGTGCCAGTAAGGGGGGGCCCGTAGGTACTGAAGCTTTCTTT. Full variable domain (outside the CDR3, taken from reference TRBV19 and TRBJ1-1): DGGITQSPKYLFRKEGQNVTLSCEQNLNHDAMYWYRQDPGQGLRLIYYSQIVNDFQKGDIAEGYSVSREKKESFPLTVTSAQKNPTAFYLCASKGGPVGTEAFFGQGTRLTVV.

In DNA form, the CDR3 reads TGTGCCAGCATCCACCCGACAGGGTGCGTGTGGAGCAATCAGCCCCAGCATTTT. Its protein is CASIHPTGCVWSNQPQHF. The chain uses TRBV2 and TRBJ1-5; 7 nucleotides align to TRBD1. Trimming at V came to 7 bases and at J to 1 base, leaving 16 bases not matched to a gene. Germline CDR1 reads SNHLY; CDR2 reads FYNNEI. CDR3 length equals 18 residues.

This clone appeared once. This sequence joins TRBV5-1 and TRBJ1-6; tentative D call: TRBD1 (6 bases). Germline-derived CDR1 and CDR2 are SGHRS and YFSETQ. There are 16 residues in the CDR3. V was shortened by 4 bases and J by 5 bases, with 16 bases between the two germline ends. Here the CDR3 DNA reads TGCGCCAGCAGCCTAGGGGGGGGCTTCGATAATTCACCCCTCCACTTT. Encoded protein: CASSLGGGFDNSPLHF.

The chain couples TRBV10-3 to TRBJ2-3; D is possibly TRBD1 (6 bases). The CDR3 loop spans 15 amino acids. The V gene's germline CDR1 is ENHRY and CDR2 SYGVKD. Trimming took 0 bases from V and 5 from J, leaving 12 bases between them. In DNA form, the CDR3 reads TGTGCCATCAGTGAGTCGACAGGCCTAATAGATACGCAGTATTTT. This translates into CAISESTGLIDTQYF.

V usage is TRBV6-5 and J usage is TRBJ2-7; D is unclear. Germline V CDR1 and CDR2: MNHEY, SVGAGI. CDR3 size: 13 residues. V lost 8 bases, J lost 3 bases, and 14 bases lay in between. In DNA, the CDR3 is TGTGCCAGCTTATCGCCATGGAGCTACGAGCAGTACTTC. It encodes CASLSPWSYEQYF.

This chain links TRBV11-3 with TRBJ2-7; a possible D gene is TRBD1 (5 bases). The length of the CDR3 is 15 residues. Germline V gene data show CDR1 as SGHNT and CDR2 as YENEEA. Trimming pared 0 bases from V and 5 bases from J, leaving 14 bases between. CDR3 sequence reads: CASSLEGAEGHEQYF. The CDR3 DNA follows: TGTGCCAGCAGCTTAGAAGGGGCGGAAGGACACGAGCAGTACTTC.